One and the same sample provided the 4 T cell receptor beta chains below, sequenced in a study of T cell changes during pregnancy in multiple sclerosis. Produced via immunoSEQ multiplex PCR; TCRdb's table is partial and in-frame only. Here the sample spans around 71,000 clones, more than 90% being singletons. The sequences come from peripheral blood, collected in the third trimester of pregnancy. These receptors were taken from a female donor with multiple sclerosis, enrolled in a pregnancy study.

CDR3 amino acids: CARSPRGWGSDTQYF. The CDR3 nucleotides are TGTGCCAGAAGCCCCCGGGGGTGGGGGTCAGATACGCAGTATTTT. The rearrangement joins TRBV5-3 to TRBJ2-3; D possibly corresponds to TRBD2 (6 bases). TRBV5-3 has ORF status, its function being uncertain. Trimming cost V 4 bases and J 4 bases, with 16 bases left between them. CDR3 length: 15 residues.

The rearrangement joins TRBV27 to TRBJ1-5; 7 bases are a match to TRBD1. Trimming removed 3 bases from V and 4 bases from J; junction bases left unmatched: 3. The V gene's germline CDR1 is MNHEY and CDR2 SMNVEV (reference sequence). The CDR3 length is 14 residues. CDR3 protein: CASSLGQINQPQHF. In nucleotides, the CDR3 is TGTGCCAGCAGTTTGGGACAGATAAATCAGCCCCAGCATTTT.

The gene calls are TRBV28 and TRBJ2-1; the match to TRBD2 covers 11 bases. J was trimmed by 2 bases and V by 2 bases; bases with no gene match: 5. The CDR3 covers 17 residues. Per the germline V gene, CDR1 is MDHEN and CDR2 is SYDVKM. The CDR3 region has the DNA TGTGCCAGCAGTTTAAGTACTAGCGGGAGCGCCTACAATGAGCAGTTCTTC. Its translation: CASSLSTSGSAYNEQFF.

The gene calls are TRBV11-2 and TRBJ2-7; D is unclear. Trimming cost V 0 bases and J 0 bases, with 15 bases left between them. CDR1 is SGHAT and CDR2 is FQNNGV in the germline V gene. The CDR3 has 17 residues. The CDR3 is CASSLESWQVISYEQYF. In DNA form, the CDR3 reads TGTGCCAGCAGCTTAGAGAGTTGGCAGGTTATCTCCTACGAGCAGTACTTC.